The 14 T cell receptor beta chains below all came from one sample that was sequenced in a study of cytomegalovirus exposure and HLA in healthy donors. Both 60 Vbeta primers and 13 Jbeta primers went into the PCR. Sequenced by immunoSEQ multiplex PCR; TCRdb stores in-frame clones only, minus some. The table shows a few hundred thousand clones, with roughly four fifths occurring only once. What was sequenced was PBMCs. The receptors were sampled from a woman aged 55-75 years in good health and CMV-seropositive.

The V gene is TRBV27, the J gene TRBJ2-7, with a tentative D call TRBD1 (5 bases). Trimming stripped 11 bases from V and 6 bases from J, with 23 bases between. Germline V lookup: CDR1 MNHEY, CDR2 SMNVEV (reference sequence). The CDR3 totals 14 residues. This CDR3 is CAGEPLRTPSEQYF. CDR3 DNA: TGTGCCGGAGAACCCCTACGGACACCCTCCGAGCAGTACTTC.

The chain has TRBV9 and TRBJ2-1; 12 nucleotides align to TRBD2. The CDR3 covers 18 residues. Germline V gives CDR1 SGDLS, CDR2 YYNGEE. Trimming took 0 bases from V and 7 from J; bases not matched to a gene: 11. CDR3 in DNA: TGTGCCAGCAGCGTAGATGTGACTAGCGGGGGTTTAGGAAATGAGCAGTTCTTC. Residues: CASSVDVTSGGLGNEQFF. Full variable domain (rest looked up from reference TRBV9 and TRBJ2-1): DSGVTQTPKHLITATGQRVTLRCSPRSGDLSVYWYQQSLDQGLQFLIQYYNGEERAKGNILERFSAQQFPDLHSELNLSSLELGDSALYFCASSVDVTSGGLGNEQFFGPGTRLTVL.

J is TRBJ1-4 and V is TRBV2; 8 bases are a match to TRBD1. The junction had 5 bases not matched to a gene; V was cut back by 3 bases and J by 8 bases. From germline, CDR1 is SNHLY and CDR2 FYNNEI. The CDR3 extends over 14 amino acids. The CDR3 spells CASSEARGREKLFF. CDR3 nucleotide sequence: TGTGCCAGCAGTGAGGCCAGGGGGCGCGAAAAACTGTTTTTT.

The chain links TRBV5-4 to TRBJ1-1; 7 bases agree with TRBD1. The CDR3 length is 14 residues. Per the germline V gene, CDR1 is SGHNT and CDR2 is YYREEE (reference sequence). Losses at the gene ends were 2 bases for V and 5 bases for J; bases not matched to a gene: 6. CDR3 region: CASSFDRVRTEAFF. The CDR3 coding sequence is TGTGCCAGCAGCTTCGACAGGGTTCGAACTGAAGCTTTCTTT.

The sample holds a few counts of this clone. The chain employs TRBV5-1 and TRBJ1-2; D call uncertain. This CDR3 comprises 13 residues. Germline V gives CDR1 SGHRS, CDR2 YFSETQ. Trimming shortened V by 1 base and J by 2 bases, and 6 bases separated the two germline ends. CDR3 residues: CASSLTANYGYTF. The CDR3 region has the DNA TGCGCCAGCAGCTTGACCGCGAACTATGGCTACACCTTC.

The CDR3 spells CASGGTGNLNQPQHF. The CDR3 region has the DNA TGTGCTAGTGGTGGGACAGGGAACTTGAATCAGCCCCAGCATTTT. V is TRBV12-5 and J is TRBJ1-5, with TRBD1 matching 9 bases. Germline V gene data show CDR1 as LGHNT and CDR2 as FRNRAP. Trimming took 5 bases from V and 4 from J; bases not matched to a gene: 6. The CDR3 is 15 amino acids.

The CDR3 DNA follows: TGTGCCAGCAGCTTAGTAAGCAGCGGCTTAGACAATGAGCAGTTCTTC. This encodes CASSLVSSGLDNEQFF. This chain connects TRBV7-2 to TRBJ2-1; D might be TRBD2 (5 bases). CDR3 length: 16 amino acids. The germline CDR1 and CDR2 sequences are SGHTA and FQGNSA. The V gene lost 1 base and the J gene lost 5 bases, with 15 bases spanning the gap.

CDR3 protein: CASSQPTSGISYNEQFF. DNA for the CDR3: TGTGCCAGCAGCCAACCTACTAGCGGCATCTCCTACAATGAGCAGTTCTTC. The V call is TRBV4-2, the J call TRBJ2-1, with TRBD2 matching over 8 bases. This CDR3 contains 17 residues. The J segment lost 0 bases and the V segment lost 2 bases, leaving 6 bases of the junction unmatched. Germline V gene lookup returns CDR1 LGHNA and CDR2 YNFKEQ.

The chain employs TRBV14 and TRBJ2-5; the match to TRBD2 covers 8 bases. Trimming cost V 4 bases and J 7 bases; bases outside gene matches: 2. This CDR3 region has 12 residues. In germline, CDR1 is SGHDN, CDR2 FVKESK. The CDR3 nucleotides are TGTGCCAGCAGCCCGAGCGGGGGGACCCAGTACTTC. It codes for CASSPSGGTQYF.

The chain links TRBV5-4 to TRBJ2-5; D may be TRBD1 (6 bases). The CDR3 sequence is 15 residues long. Germline assignment: CDR1 SGHNT and CDR2 YYREEE (reference sequence). V was trimmed by 4 bases and J by 4 bases, leaving 17 bases between them. The CDR3 sequence is CASSLGQKQGETQYF. The CDR3 region has the DNA TGTGCCAGCAGCCTTGGACAAAAACAGGGAGAGACCCAGTACTTC. The full variable domain, in which reference TRBV5-4 and TRBJ2-5 provide the parts outside the CDR3, is ETGVTQSPTHLIKTRGQQVTLRCSSQSGHNTVSWYQQALGQGPQFIFQYYREEENGRGNFPPRFSGLQFPNYSSELNVNALELDDSALYLCASSLGQKQGETQYFGPGTRLLVL.

V and J are TRBV5-6 and TRBJ1-4; 10 nucleotides match TRBD1. In germline, CDR1 is SGHDT, CDR2 YYEEEE. Germline trimming cut 1 base from V and 8 bases from J; bases unmatched to any gene: 8. This CDR3 spans 16 amino acids. CDR3 sequence: CASSLRDRGSGEKLFF. The CDR3 DNA reads TGTGCCAGCAGCTTGCGGGACAGGGGTTCAGGGGAAAAACTGTTTTTT.

The rearrangement links TRBV6-6 to TRBJ2-6; TRBD2 is a possible D gene (6 bases). The germline V and J ends were trimmed by 1 base and 4 bases, with 8 bases remaining between them. The CDR3 is 15 amino acids. Germline V lookup: CDR1 MNHNY, CDR2 SVGAGI (reference sequence). CDR3 in amino acids: CASSYLAGGANVLTF. The CDR3 nucleotides are TGTGCCAGCAGTTACTTGGCGGGGGGGGCCAACGTCCTGACTTTC.

This clone was recorded only once. This chain uses TRBV9 with TRBJ1-3; maybe TRBD1 (5 bases). V lost 4 bases and J 0 bases, leaving 11 bases between the germline ends. The germline V gene encodes CDR1 SGDLS and CDR2 YYNGEE. The CDR3 covers 15 residues. CDR3 in DNA: TGTGCCAGCAGCCCCTCCAGGGACTCTGGAAACACCATATATTTT. It codes for CASSPSRDSGNTIYF. Drawing the rest from reference TRBV9 and TRBJ1-3, the complete variable domain is DSGVTQTPKHLITATGQRVTLRCSPRSGDLSVYWYQQSLDQGLQFLIQYYNGEERAKGNILERFSAQQFPDLHSELNLSSLELGDSALYFCASSPSRDSGNTIYFGEGSWLTVV.

The chain links TRBV20-1 to TRBJ2-1, with 8 bases fitting TRBD2. V was pared by 5 bases and J by 9 bases, with 3 bases of the junction left unmatched. The CDR3 extends over 11 amino acids. Germline CDR1 and CDR2: DFQATT and SNEGSKA (reference sequence). The DNA of the CDR3 is TGCAGTGCTTACCGGGAGGGTGAGCAGTTCTTC. This translates into CSAYREGEQFF.